This TCR beta chain was observed in a study of control samples from healthy donors and cancer patients. Assay: immunoSEQ multiplex PCR; the TCRdb copy retains only in-frame clones and omits some. Here the sample spans tens of thousands of clones, roughly 90% being singletons. Per the germline V gene, CDR1 is SGDLS and CDR2 is YYNGEE. CDR3 length: 15 amino acids. The ends were cut back, 4 bases at V and 0 bases at J, with 11 bases in the middle. Sequencing was carried out using blood. The TCR sequence derives from a woman aged 45-59 years in good health. This rearrangement joins TRBV9 to TRBJ1-5; D not resolved. CDR3 sequence (DNA): TGTGCCAGCAGCTCCGTCCCTTATAGCAATCAGCCCCAGCATTTT. It encodes CASSSVPYSNQPQHF.